The entry below gives a single T cell receptor beta chain sequence along with its context. Its target is not known. The sample is drawn from a study of fetal regulatory T cell absence and autoimmunity. Study-wide results and limits: Pancreas TCRs were oligoclonally enriched versus cord blood, some clones over 85-fold. Pancreas and cord blood did not differ much in TRB family usage. The oligoclonal enrichment was interpreted as supporting antigen-driven pancreatic autoimmunity before birth in IPEX syndrome.

Germline V CDR1 and CDR2: SGDLS, YYNGEE. V was clipped by 3 bases and J by 8 bases, with 11 bases between them. This CDR3 is 12 amino acids long. This was a survey-level run. The assay was immunoSEQ multiplex PCR, and TCRdb's table has in-frame clones only and misses some. Of 95,000 or so clones listed, around 72% are singletons. The sequence was obtained from a male donor with IPEX syndrome. The chain has TRBV9 and TRBJ1-2; possibly TRBD1 for D (6 bases). Material: pancreas tissue. The CDR3 coding sequence is TGTGCCAGCAGCGACAGGGTGAGGGGCTACACCTTC. It codes for CASSDRVRGYTF.